This T cell receptor (beta chain) was recovered during a study of T cells in Graves' hyperthyroidism and ophthalmopathy. Regarding the study as a whole: The model anticipated ophthalmopathy a median about six months pre-onset.

V dropped 0 bases and J dropped 2; count of bases not matched to a gene: 4. The CDR3 consists of 15 residues. Germline values: CDR1 DFQATT, CDR2 SNEGSKA (reference sequence). Comments on this clonotype: Its antigen is still unknown.

Researchers amplified the TCR beta CDR3 regions from RNA transcripts. When the TCR CDR3 underwent first-round RT-PCR, the HTBI primer set was used. TCRdb recomputed calls from the multiplex PCR reads with MiXCR, one row per CDR3 protein. The data contain 650,000 to 800,000 distinct CDR3 sequences, about 45% of them seen just once; the ten biggest clones take up about 7%. This chain connects TRBV20-1 to TRBJ1-5, with 7 positions matching TRBD1. The receptor comes from an adult man with Graves' disease, either hyperthyroidism or ophthalmopathy (not recorded which). The sequencing sample was made of peripheral blood or thyroid tissue (not recorded which). This CDR3 is CSARENTGGNQPQHF. The CDR3 region has the DNA TGCAGTGCTAGAGAGAACACAGGGGGCAATCAGCCCCAGCATTTT.